The entry that follows covers one T cell receptor (beta chain) sequence. Only in-frame clones appear in the TCRdb table, and some are missing; sequencing was by immunoSEQ multiplex PCR. The table includes around 64,000 clones, roughly 92% detected once. This sample is drawn from a study of T cell changes during pregnancy in multiple sclerosis. CDR1 is MNHEY, CDR2 SMNVEV, per germline (reference sequence). The CDR3 has 16 amino acids. V dropped 0 bases and J dropped 2; count of bases not matched to a gene: 3. The V and J genes are TRBV27 and TRBJ2-3, with 9 bases lining up with TRBD2. The sequence was obtained from a female donor with multiple sclerosis, enrolled in a pregnancy study. Sequencing used CD8+ T cells from peripheral blood mononuclear cells, obtained in the third trimester of pregnancy. CDR3 loop: CASSLSPSGVTDTQYF. CDR3 DNA: TGTGCCAGCAGTTTATCTCCTAGCGGGGTCACAGATACGCAGTATTTT.